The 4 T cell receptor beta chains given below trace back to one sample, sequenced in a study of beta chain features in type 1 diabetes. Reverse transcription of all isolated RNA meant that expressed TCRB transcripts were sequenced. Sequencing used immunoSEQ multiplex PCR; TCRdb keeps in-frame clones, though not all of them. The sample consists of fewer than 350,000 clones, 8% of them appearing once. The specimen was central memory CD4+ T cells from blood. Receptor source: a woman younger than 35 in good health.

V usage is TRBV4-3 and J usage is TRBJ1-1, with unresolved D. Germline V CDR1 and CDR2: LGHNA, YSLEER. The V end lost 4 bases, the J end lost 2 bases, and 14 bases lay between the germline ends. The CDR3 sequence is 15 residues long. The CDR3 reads CASSREETVNTEAFF. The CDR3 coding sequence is TGCGCCAGCAGCCGAGAGGAAACAGTTAACACTGAAGCTTTCTTT.

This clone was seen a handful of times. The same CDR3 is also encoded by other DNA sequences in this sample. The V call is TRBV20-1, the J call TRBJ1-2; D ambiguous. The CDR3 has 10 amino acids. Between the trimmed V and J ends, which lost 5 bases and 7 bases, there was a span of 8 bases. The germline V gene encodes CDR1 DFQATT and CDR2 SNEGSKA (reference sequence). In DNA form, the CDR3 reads TGCAGTGCTCCTCCGGGTGGCTACACCTTC. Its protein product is CSAPPGGYTF.

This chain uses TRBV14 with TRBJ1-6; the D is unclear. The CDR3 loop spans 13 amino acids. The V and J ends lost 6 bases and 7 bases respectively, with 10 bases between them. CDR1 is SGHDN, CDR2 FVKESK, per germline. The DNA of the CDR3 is TGTGCCAGCAGATGGAATTCCAATTCACCCCTCCACTTT. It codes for CASRWNSNSPLHF.

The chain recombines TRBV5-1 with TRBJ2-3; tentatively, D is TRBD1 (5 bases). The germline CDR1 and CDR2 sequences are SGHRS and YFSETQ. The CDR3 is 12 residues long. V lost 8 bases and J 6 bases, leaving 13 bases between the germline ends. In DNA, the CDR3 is TGCGCCAGTGGTAGGGGTTTGGATACGCAGTATTTT. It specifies CASGRGLDTQYF.